This TCR beta chain is from a study of beta chain features in type 1 diabetes. V shed 4 bases, J shed 5 bases, and the junction held 8 bases outside the gene matches. CDR1 and CDR2 (germline): SQVTM, ANQGSEA. This CDR3 spans 13 amino acids. Study-wide points: Whether TCRB rearrangement is influenced by HLA type went unresolved here.

Every bit of the isolated RNA underwent reverse transcription, so sequencing read expressed TCRB transcripts. Using immunoSEQ multiplex PCR, the repertoire was profiled, and TCRdb retains in-frame clones only, with some absent. The sample carries around 400,000 clones, less than 15% recorded once. For this clone: The antigen is not known.

Source material: naive CD4+ T cells from blood. The chain uses TRBV29-1 and TRBJ2-7; 7 bases fit TRBD1. The receptor was isolated from a woman under 30 in good health. This chain's CDR3 is CSVVEQGLNEQYF. The CDR3, as DNA: TGCAGCGTTGTAGAACAGGGGCTAAACGAGCAGTACTTC.